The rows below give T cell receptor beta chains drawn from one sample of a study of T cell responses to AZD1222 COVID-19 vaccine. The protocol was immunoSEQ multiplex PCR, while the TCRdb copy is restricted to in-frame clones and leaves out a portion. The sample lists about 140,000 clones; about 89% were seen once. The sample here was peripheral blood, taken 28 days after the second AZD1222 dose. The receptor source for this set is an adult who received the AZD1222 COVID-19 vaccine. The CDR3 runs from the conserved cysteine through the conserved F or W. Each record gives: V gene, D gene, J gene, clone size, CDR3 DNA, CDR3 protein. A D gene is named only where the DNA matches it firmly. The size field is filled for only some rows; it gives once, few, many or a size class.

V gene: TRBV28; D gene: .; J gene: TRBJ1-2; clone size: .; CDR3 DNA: TGTGCCAGCAGTTACCGGGGGGCTAGCTATGGCTACACCTTC; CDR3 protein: CASSYRGASYGYTF
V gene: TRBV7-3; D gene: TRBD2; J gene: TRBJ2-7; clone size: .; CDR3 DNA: TGTGCCAGCAGCCCCGGGGGAGGGGAACACTACGAGCAGTACTTC; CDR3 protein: CASSPGGGEHYEQYF
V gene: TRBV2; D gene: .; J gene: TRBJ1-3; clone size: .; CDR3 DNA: TGTGCCAGCAGCCCCCCCTTTGGAAACACCATATATTTT; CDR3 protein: CASSPPFGNTIYF
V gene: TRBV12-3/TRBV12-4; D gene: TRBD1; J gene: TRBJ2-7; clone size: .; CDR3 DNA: TGTGCCAGCAGCCTACAGGGGGCCTACGAGCAGTACTTC; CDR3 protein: CASSLQGAYEQYF
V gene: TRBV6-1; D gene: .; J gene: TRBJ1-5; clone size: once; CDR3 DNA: TGTGCCAGCAGTGACCCATTACAGCCCCAGCATTTT; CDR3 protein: CASSDPLQPQHF
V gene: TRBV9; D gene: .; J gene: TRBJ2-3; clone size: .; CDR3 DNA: TGTGCCAGCAGCGTAGTGGACGGACGCACAGATACGCAGTATTTT; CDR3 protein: CASSVVDGRTDTQYF
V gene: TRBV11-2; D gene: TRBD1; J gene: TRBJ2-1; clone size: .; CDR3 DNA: TGTGCCAGCAGCTTAGGATACAGGGGGGCCTACAATGAGCAGTTCTTC; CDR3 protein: CASSLGYRGAYNEQFF
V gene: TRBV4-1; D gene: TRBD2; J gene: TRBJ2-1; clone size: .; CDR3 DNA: TGCGCCAGCAGCCTCCCTAGGGGTAGCGGGGAGTACAATGAGCAGTTCTTC; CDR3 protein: CASSLPRGSGEYNEQFF
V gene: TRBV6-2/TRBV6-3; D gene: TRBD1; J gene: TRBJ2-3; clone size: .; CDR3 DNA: TGTGCCAGCAGCGACAGGGGAGGCACAGATACGCAGTATTTT; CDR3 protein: CASSDRGGTDTQYF
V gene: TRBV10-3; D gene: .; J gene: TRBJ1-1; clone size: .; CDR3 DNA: TGTGCCATCAGCGTGGAAGGGGGGCCTTCGAACACTGAAGCTTTCTTT; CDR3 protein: CAISVEGGPSNTEAFF
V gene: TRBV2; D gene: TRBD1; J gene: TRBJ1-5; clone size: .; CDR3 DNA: TGTGCCAGCAGGGGGACAGGGGTGGGTCAGCCCCAGCATTTT; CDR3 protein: CASRGTGVGQPQHF
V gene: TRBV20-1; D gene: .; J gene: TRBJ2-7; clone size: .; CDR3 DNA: TGCAGTGCGGGGACGGCCTACGAGCAGTACTTC; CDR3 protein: CSAGTAYEQYF
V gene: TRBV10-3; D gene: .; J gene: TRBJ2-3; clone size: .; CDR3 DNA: TGTGCCATCAGTGAAGGCCAAGGGAGCACAGATACGCAGTATTTT; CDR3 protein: CAISEGQGSTDTQYF
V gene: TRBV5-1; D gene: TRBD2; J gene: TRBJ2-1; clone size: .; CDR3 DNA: TGCGCCAGCAGACCTAGACTAGCGGGAGGTTGGAATGAGCAGTTCTTC; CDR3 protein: CASRPRLAGGWNEQFF
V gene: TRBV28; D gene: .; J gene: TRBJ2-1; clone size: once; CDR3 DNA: TGTGCCAGCAGTTTACCCGGCAGGGACAATGAGCAGTTCTTC; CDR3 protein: CASSLPGRDNEQFF
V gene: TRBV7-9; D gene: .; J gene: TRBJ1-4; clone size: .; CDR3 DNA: TGTGCCAGCAGCTCGACTTGGGAGGGAGAAAAACTGTTTTTT; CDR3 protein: CASSSTWEGEKLFF
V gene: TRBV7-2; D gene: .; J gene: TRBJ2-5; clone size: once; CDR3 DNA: TGTGCCAGCAGCTTAGGAGGGAGTGAGACCCAGTACTTC; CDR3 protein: CASSLGGSETQYF
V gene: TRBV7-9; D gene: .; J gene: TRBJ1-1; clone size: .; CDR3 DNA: TGTGCCAGCAGCTTAGTGCAGGGGAGGACTGAAGCTTTCTTT; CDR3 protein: CASSLVQGRTEAFF
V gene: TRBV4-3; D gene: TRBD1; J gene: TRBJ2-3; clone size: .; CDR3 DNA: TGCGCCAGCAGCCAAGAGATAGGGGGACAGGGGGTTAGGTCGTCGCAGTATTTT; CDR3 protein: CASSQEIGGQGVRSSQYF
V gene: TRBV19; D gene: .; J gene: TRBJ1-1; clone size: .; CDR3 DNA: TGTGCCAGTAGTACGCCCACAGATACCCCCATGAACACTGAAGCTTTCTTT; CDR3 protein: CASSTPTDTPMNTEAFF
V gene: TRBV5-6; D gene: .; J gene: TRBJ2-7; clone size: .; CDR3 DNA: TGTGCCAGCAGCTTGGGTTTTCACGGCTCCTACGAGCAGTACTTC; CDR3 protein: CASSLGFHGSYEQYF
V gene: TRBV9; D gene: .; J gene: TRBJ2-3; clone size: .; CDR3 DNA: TGTGCCAGCAGCGTAGGTGGCTCTCAGAGCACAGATACGCAGTATTTT; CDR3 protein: CASSVGGSQSTDTQYF
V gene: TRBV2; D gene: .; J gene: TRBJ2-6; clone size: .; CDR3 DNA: TGTGCCAGCACTGGGGGCGTTATAGGCTCTGGGGCCAACGTCCTGACTTTC; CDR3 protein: CASTGGVIGSGANVLTF
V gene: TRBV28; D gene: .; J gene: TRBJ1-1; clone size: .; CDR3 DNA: TGTGCCAGCAGTTCGGGTTCCCTAAACATGAACACTGAAGCTTTCTTT; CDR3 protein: CASSSGSLNMNTEAFF
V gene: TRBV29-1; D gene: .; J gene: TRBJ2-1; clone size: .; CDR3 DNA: TGCAGCGCCAGATGGGACAATGAGCAGTTCTTC; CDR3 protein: CSARWDNEQFF
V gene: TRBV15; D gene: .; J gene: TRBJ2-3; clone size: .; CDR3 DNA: TGTGCCACCAGCAGAGAGAGAACAGATACGCAGTATTTT; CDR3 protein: CATSRERTDTQYF
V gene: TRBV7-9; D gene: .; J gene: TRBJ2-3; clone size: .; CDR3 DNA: TGTGCCAGCAGCAGGGACATCTACACAGATACGCAGTATTTT; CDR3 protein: CASSRDIYTDTQYF
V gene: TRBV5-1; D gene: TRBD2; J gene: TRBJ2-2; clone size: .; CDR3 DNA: TGCGCCAGCAGCTTGGCCCTAGCGGGAGGGCCCAGCGGGGAGCTGTTTTTT; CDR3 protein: CASSLALAGGPSGELFF
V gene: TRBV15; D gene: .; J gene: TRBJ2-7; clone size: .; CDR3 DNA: TGTGCCACCAGCATGAGAAGCTCCTACGAGCAGTACTTC; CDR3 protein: CATSMRSSYEQYF
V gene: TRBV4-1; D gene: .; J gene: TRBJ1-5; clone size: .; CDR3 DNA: TGCGCCAGCAGCCAAGAATTTGGTCCTCAGCCCCAGCATTTT; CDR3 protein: CASSQEFGPQPQHF
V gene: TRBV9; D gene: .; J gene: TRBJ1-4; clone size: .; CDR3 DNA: TGTGCCAGCAGCCCGACAGTTGCAACTAATGAAAAACTGTTTTTT; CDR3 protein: CASSPTVATNEKLFF
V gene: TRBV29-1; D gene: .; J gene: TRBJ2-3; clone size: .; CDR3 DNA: TGCAGCGTTGATGGAGATAGCACAGATACGCAGTATTTT; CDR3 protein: CSVDGDSTDTQYF
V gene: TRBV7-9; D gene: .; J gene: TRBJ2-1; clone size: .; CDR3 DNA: TGTGCCAGCAGCTTAGGTAGTGAGCAGTTCTTC; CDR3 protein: CASSLGSEQFF
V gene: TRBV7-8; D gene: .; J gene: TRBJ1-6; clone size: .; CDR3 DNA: TGTGCCAGCATCGGTTCACCCCTCCACTTT; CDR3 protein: CASIGSPLHF
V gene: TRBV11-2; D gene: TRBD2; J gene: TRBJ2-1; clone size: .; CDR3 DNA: TGTGCCAGCAGCCCGTCGCTAGCGGGAGGGCCTAGTGAGCAGTTCTTC; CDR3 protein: CASSPSLAGGPSEQFF
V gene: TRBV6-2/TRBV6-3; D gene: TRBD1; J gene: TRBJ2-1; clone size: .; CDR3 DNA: TGTGCCAGCAGTTACTCATGGACAGGCTACAATGAGCAGTTCTTC; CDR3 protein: CASSYSWTGYNEQFF
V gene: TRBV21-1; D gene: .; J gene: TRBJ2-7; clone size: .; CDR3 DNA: TGTGCCAGCAGCAATTCGACAGTATCTTACGAGCAGTACTTC; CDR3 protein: CASSNSTVSYEQYF
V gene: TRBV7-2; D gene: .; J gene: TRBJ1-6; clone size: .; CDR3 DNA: TGTGCCAGCAGCTTGGGGGGAGAGACCCTCCACTTT; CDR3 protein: CASSLGGETLHF
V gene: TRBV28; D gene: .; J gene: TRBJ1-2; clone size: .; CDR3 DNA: TGTGCCAGCAGTTTTTCGGACACCGAGTTAGCGTATGGCTACACCTTC; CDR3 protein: CASSFSDTELAYGYTF
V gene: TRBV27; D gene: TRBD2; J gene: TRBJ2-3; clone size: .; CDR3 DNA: TGTGCCAGCAGTTTATATGGTAGCGGGGGTGGAGATACGCAGTATTTT; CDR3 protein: CASSLYGSGGGDTQYF
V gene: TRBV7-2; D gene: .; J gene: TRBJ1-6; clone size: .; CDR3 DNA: TGTGCCAGCAGCTGGAGGGACGGGGAAGGTTCACCCCTCCACTTT; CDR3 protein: CASSWRDGEGSPLHF
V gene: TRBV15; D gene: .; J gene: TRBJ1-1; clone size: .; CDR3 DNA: TGTGCCACCAGCAGAGCCCCGGACAGAATAAACACTGAAGCTTTCTTT; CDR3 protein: CATSRAPDRINTEAFF
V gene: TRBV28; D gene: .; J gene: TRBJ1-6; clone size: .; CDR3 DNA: TGTGCCAGCAGCGGGGGGATCGGGTATAATTCACCCCTCCACTTT; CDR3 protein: CASSGGIGYNSPLHF
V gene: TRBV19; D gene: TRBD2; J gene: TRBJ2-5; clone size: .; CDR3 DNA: TGTGCCAGTAGTATCGGGCTAAGCGGGGGGTTCCAAGAGACCCAGTACTTC; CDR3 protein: CASSIGLSGGFQETQYF
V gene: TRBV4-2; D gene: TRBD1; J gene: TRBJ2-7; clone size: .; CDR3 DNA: TGTGCCAGCAGCCAAGGCAGGGGGAAGGACGAGCAGTACTTC; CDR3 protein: CASSQGRGKDEQYF
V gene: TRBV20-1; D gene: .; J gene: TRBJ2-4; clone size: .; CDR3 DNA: TGCAGTGCCTCCACCAAAAACATTCAGTACTTC; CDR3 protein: CSASTKNIQYF
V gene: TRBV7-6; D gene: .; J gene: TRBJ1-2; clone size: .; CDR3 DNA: TGTGCCAGCAGCTTAATACCTCCGGGACGGGAGTTAAGAGGGTATGGCTACACCTTC; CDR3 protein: CASSLIPPGRELRGYGYTF
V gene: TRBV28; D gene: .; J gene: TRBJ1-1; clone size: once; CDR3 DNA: TGTGCCAGCAGTGGAAGGGAAGGTCACGCTGAAGCTTTCTTT; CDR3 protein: CASSGREGHAEAFF
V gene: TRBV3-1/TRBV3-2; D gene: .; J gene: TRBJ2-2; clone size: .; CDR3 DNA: TGTGCCAGCAGGAAGGGGTCCGGGGAGCTGTTTTTT; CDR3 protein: CASRKGSGELFF
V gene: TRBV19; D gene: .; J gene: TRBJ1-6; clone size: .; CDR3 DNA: TGTGCCAGTAGTGAGATGGGGAACGTCTCACCCCTCCACTTT; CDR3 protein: CASSEMGNVSPLHF